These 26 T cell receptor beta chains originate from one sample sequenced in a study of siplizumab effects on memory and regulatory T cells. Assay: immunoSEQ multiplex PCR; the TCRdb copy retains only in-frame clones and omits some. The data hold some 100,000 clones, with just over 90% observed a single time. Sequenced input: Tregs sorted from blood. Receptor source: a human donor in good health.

The CDR3 is CASSPGPGRQTTVHYNEQFF. The CDR3 DNA follows: TGCGCCAGCAGTCCTGGTCCGGGACGCCAAACCACAGTCCACTACAATGAGCAGTTCTTC. The chain uses TRBV10-2 and TRBJ2-1; D assignment may be TRBD1 or TRBD2 (5 bases each). Germline V gene data show CDR1 as WSHSY and CDR2 as SAAADI. Between the trimmed V and J ends, which lost 5 bases and 3 bases, there was a span of 29 bases. The CDR3 is 20 residues long.

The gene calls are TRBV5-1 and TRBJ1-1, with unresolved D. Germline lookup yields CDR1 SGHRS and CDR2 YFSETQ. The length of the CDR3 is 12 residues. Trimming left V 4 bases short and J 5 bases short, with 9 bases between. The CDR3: CASSPGSTEAFF. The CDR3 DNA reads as TGCGCCAGCAGCCCAGGCTCAACTGAAGCTTTCTTT. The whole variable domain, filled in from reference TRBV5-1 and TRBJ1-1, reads KAGVTQTPRYLIKTRGQQVTLSCSPISGHRSVSWYQQTPGQGLQFLFEYFSETQRNKGNFPGRFSGRQFSNSRSEMNVSTLELGDSALYLCASSPGSTEAFFGQGTRLTVV.

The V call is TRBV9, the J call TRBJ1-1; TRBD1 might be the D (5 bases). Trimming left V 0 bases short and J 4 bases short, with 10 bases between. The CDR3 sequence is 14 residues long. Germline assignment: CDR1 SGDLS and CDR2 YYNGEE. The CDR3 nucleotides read TGTGCCAGCAGCGTAGGACAGACGCTCACTGAAGCTTTCTTT. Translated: CASSVGQTLTEAFF. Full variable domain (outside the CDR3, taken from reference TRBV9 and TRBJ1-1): DSGVTQTPKHLITATGQRVTLRCSPRSGDLSVYWYQQSLDQGLQFLIQYYNGEERAKGNILERFSAQQFPDLHSELNLSSLELGDSALYFCASSVGQTLTEAFFGQGTRLTVV.

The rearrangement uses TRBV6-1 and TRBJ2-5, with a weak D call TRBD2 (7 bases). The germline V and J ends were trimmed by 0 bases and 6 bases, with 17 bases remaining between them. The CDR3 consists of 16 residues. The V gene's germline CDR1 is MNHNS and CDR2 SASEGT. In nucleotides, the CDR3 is TGTGCCAGCAGTGAAGCCCCGGGACTACAGGGAAAGACCCAGTACTTC. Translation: CASSEAPGLQGKTQYF.

The CDR3 coding sequence is TGTGCCAGCAGCGACGGGACTAGCGGGAGGGCCGGGGAGCTGTTTTTT. This sequence encodes CASSDGTSGRAGELFF. V usage is TRBV9 and J usage is TRBJ2-2; 16 positions agree with TRBD2. Germline V gene lookup returns CDR1 SGDLS and CDR2 YYNGEE. V was pared by 3 bases and J by 6 bases, with 2 bases of the junction left unmatched. This CDR3 has 16 residues.

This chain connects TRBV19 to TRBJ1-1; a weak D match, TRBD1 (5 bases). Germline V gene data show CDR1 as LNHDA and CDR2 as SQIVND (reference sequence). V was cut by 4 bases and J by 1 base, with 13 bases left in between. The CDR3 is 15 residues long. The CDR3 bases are TGTGCCAGTAGTACGGGACGGACCGAGAACACTGAAGCTTTCTTT. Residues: CASSTGRTENTEAFF.

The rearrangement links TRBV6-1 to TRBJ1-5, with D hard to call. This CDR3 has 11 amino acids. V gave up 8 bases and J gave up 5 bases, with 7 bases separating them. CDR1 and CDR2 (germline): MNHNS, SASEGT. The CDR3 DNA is TGTGCCAGCGGATCATATCAGCCCCAGCATTTT. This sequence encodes CASGSYQPQHF.

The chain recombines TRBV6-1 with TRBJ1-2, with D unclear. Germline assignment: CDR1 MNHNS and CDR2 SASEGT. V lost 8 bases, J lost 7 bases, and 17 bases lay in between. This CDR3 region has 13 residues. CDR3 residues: CASLWPQWGGYTF. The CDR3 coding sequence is TGTGCCAGCCTATGGCCACAGTGGGGTGGCTACACCTTC.

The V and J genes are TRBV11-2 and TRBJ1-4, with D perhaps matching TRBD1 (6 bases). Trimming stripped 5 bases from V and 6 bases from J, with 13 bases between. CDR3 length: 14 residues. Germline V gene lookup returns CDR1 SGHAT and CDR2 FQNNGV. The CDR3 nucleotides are TGTGCCAGCAGCATTACAGGGAGTCATGAAAAACTGTTTTTT. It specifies CASSITGSHEKLFF.

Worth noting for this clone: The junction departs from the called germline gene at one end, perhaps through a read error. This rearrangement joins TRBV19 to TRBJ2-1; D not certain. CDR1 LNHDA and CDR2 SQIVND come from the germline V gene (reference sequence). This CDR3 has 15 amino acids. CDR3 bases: TGTGCCAGTACCCCCGACCGTATTACCAACAATGGGCAGTTCTTC. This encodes CASTPDRITNNGQFF.

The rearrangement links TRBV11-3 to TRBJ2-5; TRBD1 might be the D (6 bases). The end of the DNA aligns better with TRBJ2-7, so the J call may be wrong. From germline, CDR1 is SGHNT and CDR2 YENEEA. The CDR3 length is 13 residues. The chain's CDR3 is CASSQWGQHEQYF. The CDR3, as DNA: TGTGCCAGCAGCCAGTGGGGGCAACACGAGCAGTACTTC.

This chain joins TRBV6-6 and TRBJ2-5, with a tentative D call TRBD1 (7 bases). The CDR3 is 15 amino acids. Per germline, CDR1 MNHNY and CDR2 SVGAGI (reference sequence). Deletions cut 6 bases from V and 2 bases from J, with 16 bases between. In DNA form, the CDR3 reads TGTGCCAGCAGGGCGCGGGACAGCCGGCAAGAGACCCAGTACTTC. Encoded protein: CASRARDSRQETQYF.

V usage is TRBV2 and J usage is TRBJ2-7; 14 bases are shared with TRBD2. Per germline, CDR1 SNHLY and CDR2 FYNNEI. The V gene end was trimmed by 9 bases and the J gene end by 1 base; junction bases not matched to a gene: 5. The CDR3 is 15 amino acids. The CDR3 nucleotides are TGTGCCAGTAGACTAGCGGGAGGGGTATCCTACGAGCAGTACTTC. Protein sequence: CASRLAGGVSYEQYF.

The DNA of the CDR3 is TGTGCCAGCAGCACACACAGGGGTGGCGAGCAGTACTTC. This gives the protein CASSTHRGGEQYF. The chain uses TRBV7-8 and TRBJ2-7; the match to TRBD1 covers 7 bases. The trim removed 5 bases at V and 6 bases at J, leaving 7 bases unmatched. Germline CDR1 and CDR2: SGHVS and FQNEAQ. This CDR3 spans 13 amino acids.

CDR3 sequence: CASSLGGARNGYTF. The CDR3, as DNA: TGTGCCAGCAGCTTAGGAGGGGCGAGGAACGGCTACACCTTC. The chain uses TRBV7-2 and TRBJ1-2; TRBD1 is a possible D gene (5 bases). With 1 base removed from V and 8 bases from J, the gap between germline ends came to 14 bases. CDR3 length equals 14 residues. CDR1 is SGHTA, CDR2 FQGNSA, per germline.

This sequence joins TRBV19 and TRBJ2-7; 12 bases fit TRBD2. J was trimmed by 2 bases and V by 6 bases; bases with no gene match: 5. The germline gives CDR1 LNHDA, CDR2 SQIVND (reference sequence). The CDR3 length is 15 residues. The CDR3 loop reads CASRPRTSGTYEQYF. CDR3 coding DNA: TGTGCCAGTAGGCCTAGGACTAGCGGGACCTACGAGCAGTACTTC. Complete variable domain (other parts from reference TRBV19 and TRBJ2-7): DGGITQSPKYLFRKEGQNVTLSCEQNLNHDAMYWYRQDPGQGLRLIYYSQIVNDFQKGDIAEGYSVSREKKESFPLTVTSAQKNPTAFYLCASRPRTSGTYEQYFGPGTRLTVT.

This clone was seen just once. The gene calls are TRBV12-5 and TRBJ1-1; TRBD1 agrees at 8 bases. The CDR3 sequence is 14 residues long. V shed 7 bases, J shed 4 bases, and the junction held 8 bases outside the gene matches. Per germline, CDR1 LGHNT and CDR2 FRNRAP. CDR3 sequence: CASARTGRSTEAFF. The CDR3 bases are TGTGCTAGTGCTAGGACAGGGCGAAGCACTGAAGCTTTCTTT.

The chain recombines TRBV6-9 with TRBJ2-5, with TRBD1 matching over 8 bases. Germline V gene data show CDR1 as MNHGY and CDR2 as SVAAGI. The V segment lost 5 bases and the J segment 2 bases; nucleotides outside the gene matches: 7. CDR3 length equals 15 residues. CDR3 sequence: CASSNRGQGQETQYF. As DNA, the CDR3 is TGTGCCAGCAGTAACCGAGGACAGGGACAAGAGACCCAGTACTTC.

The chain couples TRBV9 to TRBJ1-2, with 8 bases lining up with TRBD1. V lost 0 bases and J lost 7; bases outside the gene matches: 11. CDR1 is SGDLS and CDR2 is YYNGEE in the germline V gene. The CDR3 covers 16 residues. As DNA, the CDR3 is TGTGCCAGCAGCGTAGCCCTCGACAGGGGTGGGGGTGGCTACACCTTC. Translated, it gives CASSVALDRGGGGYTF.

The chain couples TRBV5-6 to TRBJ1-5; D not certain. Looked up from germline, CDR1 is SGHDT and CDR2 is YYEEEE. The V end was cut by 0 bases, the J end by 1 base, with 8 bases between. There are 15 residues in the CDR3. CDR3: CASSLGGYSNQPQHF. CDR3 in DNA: TGTGCCAGCAGCTTGGGAGGGTACAGCAATCAGCCCCAGCATTTT.

The DNA of the CDR3 is TGTGCCAGTAGTCCCAAAGGGACTAGAGTTCCCATTCAGTACTTC. It translates to CASSPKGTRVPIQYF. J is TRBJ2-4 and V is TRBV19; 8 bases agree with TRBD2. Unmatched junction bases numbered 12, after V lost 5 bases and J lost 9 bases. The CDR3 has 15 amino acids. CDR1 LNHDA and CDR2 SQIVND come from the germline V gene (reference sequence).

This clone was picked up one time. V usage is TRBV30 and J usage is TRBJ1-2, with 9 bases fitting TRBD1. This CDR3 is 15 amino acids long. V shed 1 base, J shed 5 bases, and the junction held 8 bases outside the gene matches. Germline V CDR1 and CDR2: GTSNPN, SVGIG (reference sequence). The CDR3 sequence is CAWSGWRQGGYGYTF. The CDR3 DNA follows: TGTGCCTGGAGTGGATGGAGACAGGGGGGGTATGGCTACACCTTC.

As DNA, the CDR3 is TGTGCCAGCAGTTACTCCGGGACAGGGGGGACCCAGTACTTC. Protein: CASSYSGTGGTQYF. V gene TRBV6-5 combines with J gene TRBJ2-5, with 11 bases that match TRBD1. The CDR3 is 14 amino acids. V was clipped by 0 bases and J by 7 bases; unmatched bases: 1. The V gene's germline CDR1 is MNHEY and CDR2 SVGAGI.

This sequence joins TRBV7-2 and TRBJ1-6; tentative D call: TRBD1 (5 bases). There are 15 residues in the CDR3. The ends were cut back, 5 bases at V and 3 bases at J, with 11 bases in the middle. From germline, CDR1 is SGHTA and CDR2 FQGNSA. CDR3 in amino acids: CASSQGRNYNSPLHF. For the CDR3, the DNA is TGTGCCAGCAGCCAGGGACGGAACTATAATTCACCCCTCCACTTT.

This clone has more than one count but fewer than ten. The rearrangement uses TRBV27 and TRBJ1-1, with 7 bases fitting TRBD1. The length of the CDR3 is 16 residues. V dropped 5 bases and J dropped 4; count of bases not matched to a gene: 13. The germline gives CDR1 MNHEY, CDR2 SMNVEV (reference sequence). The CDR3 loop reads CASSPFPRQGGTEAFF. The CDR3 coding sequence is TGTGCCAGCAGTCCATTCCCGAGACAGGGTGGCACTGAAGCTTTCTTT.

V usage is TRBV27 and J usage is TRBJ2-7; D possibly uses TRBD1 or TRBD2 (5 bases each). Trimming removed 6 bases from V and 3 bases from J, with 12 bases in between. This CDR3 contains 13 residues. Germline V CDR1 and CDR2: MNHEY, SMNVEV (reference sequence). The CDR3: CASSARDGYEQYF. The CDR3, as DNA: TGTGCCAGCAGCGCCCGGGACGGCTACGAGCAGTACTTC.